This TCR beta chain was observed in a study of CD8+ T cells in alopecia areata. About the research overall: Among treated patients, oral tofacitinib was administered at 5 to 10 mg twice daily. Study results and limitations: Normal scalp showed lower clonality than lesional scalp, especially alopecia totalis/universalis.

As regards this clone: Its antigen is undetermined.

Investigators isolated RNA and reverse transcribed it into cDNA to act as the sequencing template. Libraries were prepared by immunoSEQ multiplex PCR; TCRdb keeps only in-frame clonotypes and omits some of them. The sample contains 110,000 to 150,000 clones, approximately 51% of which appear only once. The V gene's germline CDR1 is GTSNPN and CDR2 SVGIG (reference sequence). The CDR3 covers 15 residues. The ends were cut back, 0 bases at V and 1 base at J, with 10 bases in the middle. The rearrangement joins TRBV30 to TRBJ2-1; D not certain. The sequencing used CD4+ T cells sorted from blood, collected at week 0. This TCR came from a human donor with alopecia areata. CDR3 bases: TGTGCCTGGAGTGTACTCACTGGGTCCTACAATGAGCAGTTCTTC. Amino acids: CAWSVLTGSYNEQFF.